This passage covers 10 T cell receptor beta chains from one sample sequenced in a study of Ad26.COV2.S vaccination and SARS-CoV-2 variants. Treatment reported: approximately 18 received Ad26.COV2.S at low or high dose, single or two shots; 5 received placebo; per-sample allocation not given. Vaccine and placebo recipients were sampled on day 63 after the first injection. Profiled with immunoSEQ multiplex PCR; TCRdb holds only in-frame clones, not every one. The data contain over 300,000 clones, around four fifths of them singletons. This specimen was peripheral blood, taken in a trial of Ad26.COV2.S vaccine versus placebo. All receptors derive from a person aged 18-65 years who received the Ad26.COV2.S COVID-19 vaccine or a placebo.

CDR3 sequence: CASSYKGPMSSYEQYF. The CDR3 nucleotides read TGTGCCAGCAGTTACAAGGGGCCCATGAGCTCCTACGAGCAGTACTTC. The rearrangement links TRBV6-5 to TRBJ2-7; tentative D call: TRBD1 (5 bases). The CDR3 loop spans 16 amino acids. CDR1 is MNHEY and CDR2 is SVGAGI in the germline V gene. Trimming pared 2 bases from V and 0 bases from J, leaving 14 bases between.

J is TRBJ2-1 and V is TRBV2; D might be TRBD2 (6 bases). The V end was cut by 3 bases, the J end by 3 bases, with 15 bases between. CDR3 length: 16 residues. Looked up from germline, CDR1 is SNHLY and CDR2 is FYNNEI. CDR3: CASSEARSGHYNEQFF. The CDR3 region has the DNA TGTGCCAGCAGTGAGGCCCGTAGCGGCCACTACAATGAGCAGTTCTTC.

CDR3 protein: CASSPSQTEETQYF. DNA of the CDR3: TGTGCCAGCAGCCCCTCCCAAACAGAAGAGACCCAGTACTTC. The chain joins TRBV9 to TRBJ2-5; D gene ambiguous. This CDR3 is built from 14 residues. Deletions cut 4 bases from V and 3 bases from J, with 13 bases between. Per the germline V gene, CDR1 is SGDLS and CDR2 is YYNGEE.

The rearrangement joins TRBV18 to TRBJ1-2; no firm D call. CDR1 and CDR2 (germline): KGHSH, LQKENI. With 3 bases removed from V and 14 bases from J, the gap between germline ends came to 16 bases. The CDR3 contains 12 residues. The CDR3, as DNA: TGTGCCAGCTCACCGGGTAGGCGTGGGGAAACCTTC. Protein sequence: CASSPGRRGETF.

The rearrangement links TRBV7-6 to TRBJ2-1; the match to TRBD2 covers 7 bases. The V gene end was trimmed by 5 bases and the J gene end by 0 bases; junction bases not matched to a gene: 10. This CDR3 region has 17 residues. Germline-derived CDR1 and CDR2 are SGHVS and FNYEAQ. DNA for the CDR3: TGTGCCAGCAGCCATGCCCCCAGCGGGACCTCCTACAATGAGCAGTTCTTC. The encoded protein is CASSHAPSGTSYNEQFF.

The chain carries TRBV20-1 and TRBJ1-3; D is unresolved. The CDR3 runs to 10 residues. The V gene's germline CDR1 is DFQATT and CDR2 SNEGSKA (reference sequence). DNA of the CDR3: TGCAGAGAAGGAGATTGGACCATATATTTT. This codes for CREGDWTIYF.

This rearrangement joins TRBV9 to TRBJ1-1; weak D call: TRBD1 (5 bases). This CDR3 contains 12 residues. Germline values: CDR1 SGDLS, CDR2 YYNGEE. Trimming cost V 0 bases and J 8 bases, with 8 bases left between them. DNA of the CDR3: TGTGCCAGCAGCGTAGCTAAGGGGGAAGCTTTCTTT. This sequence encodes CASSVAKGEAFF.

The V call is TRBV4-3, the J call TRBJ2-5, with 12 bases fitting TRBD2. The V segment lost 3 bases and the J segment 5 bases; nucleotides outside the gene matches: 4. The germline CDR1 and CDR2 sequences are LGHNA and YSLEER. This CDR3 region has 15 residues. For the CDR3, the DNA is TGCGCCAGCAGCCATAGGACTAGCGGGGCGGAGACCCAGTACTTC. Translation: CASSHRTSGAETQYF.

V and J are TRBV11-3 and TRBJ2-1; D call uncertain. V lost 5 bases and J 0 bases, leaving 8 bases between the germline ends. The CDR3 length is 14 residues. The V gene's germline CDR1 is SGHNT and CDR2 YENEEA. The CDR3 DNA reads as TGTGCCAGCAGCCCATTGAACTCCTACAATGAGCAGTTCTTC. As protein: CASSPLNSYNEQFF. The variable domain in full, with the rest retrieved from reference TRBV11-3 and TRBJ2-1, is EAGVVQSPRYKIIEKKQPVAFWCNPISGHNTLYWYLQNLGQGPELLIRYENEEAVDDSQLPKDRFSAERLKGVDSTLKIQPAELGDSAVYLCASSPLNSYNEQFFGPGTRLTVL.

The CDR3 sequence is CASSWEDRGRLPQHF. CDR3 nucleotide sequence: TGTGCCAGCAGCTGGGAGGACAGGGGGCGGTTGCCCCAGCATTTT. The chain has TRBV5-5 and TRBJ1-5, with 11 bases matching TRBD1. CDR3 length: 15 residues. Germline CDR1 is SGHKS and CDR2 is YYEKEE (reference sequence). The V and J ends lost 3 bases and 9 bases, in that order; junction bases with no gene match: 8.